The clone carrying this T cell receptor beta chain was detected once. What it binds is unknown. The PCR was carried out with 60 Vbeta primers and 13 Jbeta primers. Here immunoSEQ multiplex PCR was the method, and the copy in TCRdb shows in-frame clones only, minus some. The table lists approximately 98,000 clones, about 80% of them singletons. The data were obtained in a study of cytomegalovirus exposure and HLA in healthy donors. Background on the study: Among the approximately 400 genotyped donors, 81% were placed in the Caucasian-associated ancestry cluster.

Study findings and constraints: It was taken for granted in presence/absence analyses that sequencing depth across donors was roughly uniform.

J was trimmed by 4 bases and V by 6 bases; bases with no gene match: 9. CDR1 is MNHEY, CDR2 SMNVEV, per germline (reference sequence). The CDR3 extends over 15 amino acids. This receptor was taken from a man between 18 and 35 years old in good health and CMV-seropositive. The sample comprised PBMCs. V gene TRBV27 combines with J gene TRBJ2-7, with 10 positions matching TRBD1. CDR3: CASSPGGTGEYEQYF. As DNA, the CDR3 is TGTGCCAGCAGCCCGGGCGGGACAGGGGAGTACGAGCAGTACTTC.